Included here is one TCR beta chain sequence, with context. Its antigen is still unknown. V lost 2 bases to trimming and J lost 4 bases, with 18 bases between them. CDR3 size: 17 residues. The germline CDR1 and CDR2 sequences are SGHVS and FQNEAQ. Treatment meaning: roughly 10-day PBMC culture with coronavirus spike peptide pools or control peptides (ViraFEST assay). The sample belongs to a study of vaccination and CD4 T cells after COVID-19. Background on the study: Four females and six males made up the convalescents, with two Hispanic. Findings and caveats of the study: Within the convalescent patients, spike mono-reactivity was found in 304 of 307 vaccine-specific clones.

Sequencing of DNA taken from cultured CD4+ T cells relied on the Oncomine TCR Beta short-read assay. Investigators obtained genomic DNA by extraction from cultured CD4+ T cells. Via MiXCR, TCRdb re-called the PCR reads, giving one row per CDR3 protein. The sample has around 13,000 distinct CDR3 sequences, around 30% seen once. The chain couples TRBV7-8 to TRBJ1-5, with D possibly matching TRBD1 (6 bases). The source material was CD4+ T cells from blood, cultured in vitro, sampled before SARS-CoV-2 vaccination. This TCR derives from a human donor who received a COVID-19 vaccine. The CDR3, as DNA: TGTGCCAGCAGCTTACAGGGTACCTCGACAGGAAATCAGCCCCAGCATTTT. It codes for CASSLQGTSTGNQPQHF.